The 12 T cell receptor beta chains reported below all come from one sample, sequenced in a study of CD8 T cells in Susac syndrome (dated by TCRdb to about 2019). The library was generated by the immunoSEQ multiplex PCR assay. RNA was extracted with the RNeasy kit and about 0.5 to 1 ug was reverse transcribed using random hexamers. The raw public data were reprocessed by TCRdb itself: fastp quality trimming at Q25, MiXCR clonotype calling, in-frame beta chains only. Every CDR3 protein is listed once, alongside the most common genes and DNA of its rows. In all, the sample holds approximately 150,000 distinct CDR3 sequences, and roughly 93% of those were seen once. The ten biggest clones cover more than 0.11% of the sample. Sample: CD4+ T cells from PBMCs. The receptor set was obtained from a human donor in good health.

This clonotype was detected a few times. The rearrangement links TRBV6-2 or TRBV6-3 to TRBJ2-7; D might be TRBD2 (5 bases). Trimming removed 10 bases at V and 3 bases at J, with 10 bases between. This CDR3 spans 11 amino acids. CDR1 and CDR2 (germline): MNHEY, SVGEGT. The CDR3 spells CATPRGYEQYF. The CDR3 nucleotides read TGTGCCACGCCTCGGGGCTACGAGCAGTACTTC.

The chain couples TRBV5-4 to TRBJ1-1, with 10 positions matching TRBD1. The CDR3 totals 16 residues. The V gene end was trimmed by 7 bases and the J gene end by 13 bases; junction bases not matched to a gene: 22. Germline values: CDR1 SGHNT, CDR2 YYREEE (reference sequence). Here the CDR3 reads CASGDRGRWGTLKLFF. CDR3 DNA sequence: TGTGCCAGCGGCGACAGGGGGCGATGGGGAACACTGAAGCTTTTCTTT.

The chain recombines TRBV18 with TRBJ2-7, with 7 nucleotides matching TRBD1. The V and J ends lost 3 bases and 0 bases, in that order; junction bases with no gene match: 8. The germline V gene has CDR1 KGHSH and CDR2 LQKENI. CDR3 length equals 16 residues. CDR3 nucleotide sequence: TGTGCCAGCTCACCCATAGGAGCAGGGGGCTCCTACGAGCAGTACTTC. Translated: CASSPIGAGGSYEQYF. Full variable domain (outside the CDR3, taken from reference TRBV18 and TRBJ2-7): NAGVMQNPRHLVRRRGQEARLRCSPMKGHSHVYWYRQLPEEGLKFMVYLQKENIIDESGMPKERFSAEFPKEGPSILRIQQVVRGDSAAYFCASSPIGAGGSYEQYFGPGTRLTVT.

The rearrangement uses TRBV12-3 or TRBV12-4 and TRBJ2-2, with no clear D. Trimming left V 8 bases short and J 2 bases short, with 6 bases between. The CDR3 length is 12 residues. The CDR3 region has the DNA TGTGCCAGCTCGGACAACACCGGGGAGCTGTTTTTT. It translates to CASSDNTGELFF.

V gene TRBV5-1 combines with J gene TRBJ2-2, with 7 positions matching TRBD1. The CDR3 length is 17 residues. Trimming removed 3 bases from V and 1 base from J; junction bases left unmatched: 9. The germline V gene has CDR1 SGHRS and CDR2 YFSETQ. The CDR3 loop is CASSSPKGAGNTGELFF. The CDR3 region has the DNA TGCGCCAGCAGCTCCCCAAAGGGGGCAGGGAACACCGGGGAGCTGTTTTTT.

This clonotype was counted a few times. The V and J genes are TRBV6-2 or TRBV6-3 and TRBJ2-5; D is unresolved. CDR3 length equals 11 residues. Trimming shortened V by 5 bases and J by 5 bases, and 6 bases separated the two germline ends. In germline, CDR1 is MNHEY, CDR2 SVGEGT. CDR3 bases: TGTGCCAGCAGTGTCGAGGAGACCCAGTACTTC. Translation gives CASSVEETQYF.

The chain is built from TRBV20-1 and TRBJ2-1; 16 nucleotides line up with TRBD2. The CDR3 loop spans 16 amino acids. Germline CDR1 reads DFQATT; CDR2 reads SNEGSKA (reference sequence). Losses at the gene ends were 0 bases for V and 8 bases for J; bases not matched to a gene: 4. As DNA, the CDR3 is TGCAGTGCTAGAGATACCGGGACTAGCGGGGGGGATGAGCAGTTCTTC. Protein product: CSARDTGTSGGDEQFF.

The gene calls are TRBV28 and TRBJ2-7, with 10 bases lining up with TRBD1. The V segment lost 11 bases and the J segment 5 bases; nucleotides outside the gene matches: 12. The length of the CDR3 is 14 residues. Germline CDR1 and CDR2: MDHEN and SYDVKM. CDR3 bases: TGTGCCTCAACGACCGGGACAGGGGTGAACGAGCAGTACTTC. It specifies CASTTGTGVNEQYF.

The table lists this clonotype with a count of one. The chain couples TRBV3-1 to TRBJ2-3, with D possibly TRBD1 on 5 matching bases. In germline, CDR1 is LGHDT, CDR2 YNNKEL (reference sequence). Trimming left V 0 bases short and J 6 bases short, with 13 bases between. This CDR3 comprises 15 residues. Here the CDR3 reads CASSQDFRQGDTQYF. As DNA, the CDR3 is TGTGCCAGCAGCCAAGATTTCCGGCAGGGCGATACGCAGTATTTT.

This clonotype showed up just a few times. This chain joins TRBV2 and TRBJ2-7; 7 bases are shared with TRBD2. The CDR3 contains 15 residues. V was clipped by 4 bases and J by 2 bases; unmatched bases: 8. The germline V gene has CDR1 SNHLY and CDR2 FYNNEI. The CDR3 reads CASSGLREGPYEQYF. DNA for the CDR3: TGTGCCAGCAGTGGCCTGAGGGAGGGTCCCTACGAGCAGTACTTC.

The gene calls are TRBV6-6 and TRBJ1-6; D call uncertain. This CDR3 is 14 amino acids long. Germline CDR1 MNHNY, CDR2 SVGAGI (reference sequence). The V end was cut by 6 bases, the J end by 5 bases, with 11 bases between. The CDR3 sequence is CASSPGQDNSPLHF. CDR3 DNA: TGTGCCAGCAGCCCCGGGCAGGATAATTCACCCCTCCACTTT.

In DNA, the CDR3 is TGCAGCGCCACGGACACTTCAAACTATGGCTACACCTTC. It codes for CSATDTSNYGYTF. The rearrangement joins TRBV29-1 to TRBJ1-2, with a weak D call TRBD1 (5 bases). V lost 7 bases, J lost 2 bases, and 14 bases lay in between. The CDR3 contains 13 residues. The germline V gene has CDR1 SQVTM and CDR2 ANQGSEA.